This is a list of T cell receptor beta chains from one sample in a study of cytomegalovirus exposure and HLA in healthy donors. This table comes from immunoSEQ multiplex PCR, and its TCRdb copy is limited to in-frame clones, with some not included. The sample lists 100,000 or so clones, about 95% occurring once. What was sequenced was PBMCs. The receptors here all came from a woman aged 18 to 35 in good health and CMV-seronegative. Each CDR3 is given with its conserved first and last residue. The order of the fields is V gene, D gene, clone size, J gene, CDR3 protein, CDR3 DNA. The D gene is left open where the match is weak. Not every row has a clone size; where given, it reads once, few, many or a size class.

V gene: TRBV6-5
D gene: NA
clone size: NA
J gene: TRBJ2-7
CDR3 protein: CASSTPGGPRGEQYF
CDR3 DNA: TGTGCCAGCAGCACCCCCGGGGGTCCTAGGGGCGAGCAGTACTTC

V gene: TRBV6-5
D gene: TRBD2
clone size: once
J gene: TRBJ2-7
CDR3 protein: CASRARGGGTTQQYF
CDR3 DNA: TGTGCCAGCAGAGCCCGGGGCGGGGGAACAACACAGCAGTACTTC

V gene: TRBV6-5
D gene: NA
clone size: NA
J gene: TRBJ2-1
CDR3 protein: CASSYAGNNEQFF
CDR3 DNA: TGTGCCAGCAGTTACGCAGGGAACAATGAGCAGTTCTTC

V gene: TRBV7-8
D gene: NA
clone size: NA
J gene: TRBJ1-5
CDR3 protein: CASSLGTVNQPQHF
CDR3 DNA: TGTGCCAGCAGCTTAGGGACAGTTAATCAGCCCCAGCATTTT

V gene: TRBV6-4
D gene: TRBD1
clone size: NA
J gene: TRBJ1-1
CDR3 protein: CASSAGQGQTEAFF
CDR3 DNA: TGTGCCAGCAGTGCCGGACAGGGACAGACTGAAGCTTTCTTT

V gene: TRBV27
D gene: NA
clone size: NA
J gene: TRBJ2-3
CDR3 protein: CASRRDNSRSDTQYF
CDR3 DNA: TGTGCCAGCAGAAGGGACAACTCACGGTCAGATACGCAGTATTTT

V gene: TRBV9
D gene: TRBD2
clone size: NA
J gene: TRBJ2-7
CDR3 protein: CASSVAAGASYEQYF
CDR3 DNA: TGTGCCAGCAGCGTAGCAGCGGGAGCTTCCTACGAGCAGTACTTC

V gene: TRBV29-1
D gene: NA
clone size: NA
J gene: TRBJ1-3
CDR3 protein: CSVVFDLGSGNTIYF
CDR3 DNA: TGCAGCGTTGTATTTGATCTAGGCTCTGGAAACACCATATATTTT

V gene: TRBV27
D gene: TRBD1
clone size: NA
J gene: TRBJ2-7
CDR3 protein: CASSARGGREQYF
CDR3 DNA: TGTGCCAGCAGTGCTCGAGGGGGCCGGGAGCAGTACTTC

V gene: TRBV7-2
D gene: NA
clone size: once
J gene: TRBJ2-4
CDR3 protein: CASSGSGGRKIQYF
CDR3 DNA: TGTGCCAGCAGCGGGTCAGGAGGCAGGAAGATTCAGTACTTC

V gene: TRBV7-8
D gene: NA
clone size: NA
J gene: TRBJ1-2
CDR3 protein: CASSPDTANYGYTF
CDR3 DNA: TGTGCCAGCAGCCCTGACACAGCTAACTATGGCTACACCTTC

V gene: TRBV11-3
D gene: NA
clone size: NA
J gene: TRBJ1-2
CDR3 protein: CASTGDGYGYTF
CDR3 DNA: TGTGCCAGCACAGGGGACGGCTATGGCTACACCTTC

V gene: TRBV7-9
D gene: TRBD1
clone size: NA
J gene: TRBJ1-1
CDR3 protein: CASSPRDRGYTEAFF
CDR3 DNA: TGTGCCAGCAGCCCACGTGACAGGGGGTACACTGAAGCTTTCTTT

V gene: TRBV5-1
D gene: TRBD2
clone size: NA
J gene: TRBJ2-3
CDR3 protein: CASSRSGGVDTQYF
CDR3 DNA: TGCGCCAGCAGCAGGAGCGGGGGGGTGGATACGCAGTATTTT

V gene: TRBV30
D gene: TRBD1
clone size: NA
J gene: TRBJ2-5
CDR3 protein: CAWSGTGKETQYF
CDR3 DNA: TGTGCCTGGAGTGGGACAGGGAAAGAGACCCAGTACTTC

V gene: TRBV5-1
D gene: TRBD2
clone size: NA
J gene: TRBJ2-3
CDR3 protein: CASSLAGGPTDTQYF
CDR3 DNA: TGCGCCAGCAGCTTGGCGGGAGGGCCGACAGATACGCAGTATTTT

V gene: TRBV15
D gene: TRBD2
clone size: NA
J gene: TRBJ2-5
CDR3 protein: CATSRGLASQETQYF
CDR3 DNA: TGTGCCACCAGCAGGGGACTAGCGAGTCAAGAGACCCAGTACTTC

V gene: TRBV7-2
D gene: NA
clone size: NA
J gene: TRBJ2-1
CDR3 protein: CASSTGGVAYNEQFF
CDR3 DNA: TGTGCCAGCAGCACAGGGGGGGTAGCTTACAATGAGCAGTTCTTC

V gene: TRBV9
D gene: TRBD2
clone size: NA
J gene: TRBJ2-7
CDR3 protein: CASSVGAAGGTYEQYF
CDR3 DNA: TGTGCCAGCAGCGTAGGTGCAGCGGGGGGCACCTACGAGCAGTACTTC

V gene: TRBV27
D gene: TRBD2
clone size: few
J gene: TRBJ2-1
CDR3 protein: CASSLKLAGAGNEQFF
CDR3 DNA: TGTGCCAGCAGTTTGAAGCTAGCGGGAGCTGGTAATGAGCAGTTCTTC

V gene: TRBV2
D gene: NA
clone size: NA
J gene: TRBJ1-2
CDR3 protein: CASERQNYGYTF
CDR3 DNA: TGTGCCAGTGAGAGACAGAACTATGGCTACACCTTC

V gene: TRBV11-2
D gene: NA
clone size: NA
J gene: TRBJ2-1
CDR3 protein: CASSLPSSYNEQFF
CDR3 DNA: TGTGCCAGCAGCCTACCAAGCTCCTACAATGAGCAGTTCTTC

V gene: TRBV5-1
D gene: TRBD2
clone size: NA
J gene: TRBJ2-3
CDR3 protein: CASSLAGTSGGAPDTQYF
CDR3 DNA: TGCGCCAGCAGCTTGGCCGGGACTAGCGGGGGGGCTCCAGATACGCAGTATTTT

V gene: TRBV5-6
D gene: NA
clone size: NA
J gene: TRBJ1-4
CDR3 protein: CASSLGGGEKLFF
CDR3 DNA: TGTGCCAGCAGCTTGGGCGGCGGAGAAAAACTGTTTTTT

V gene: TRBV30
D gene: TRBD1
clone size: NA
J gene: TRBJ1-1
CDR3 protein: CAWSRQGRANTEAFF
CDR3 DNA: TGTGCCTGGAGCCGACAGGGGCGGGCGAACACTGAAGCTTTCTTT

V gene: TRBV5-5
D gene: NA
clone size: NA
J gene: TRBJ2-3
CDR3 protein: CASSLVLSTDTQYF
CDR3 DNA: TGTGCCAGCAGCCTCGTACTGAGCACAGATACGCAGTATTTT

V gene: TRBV30
D gene: TRBD2
clone size: NA
J gene: TRBJ2-1
CDR3 protein: CARTSGSGTEQFF
CDR3 DNA: TGTGCCCGGACCTCAGGTAGCGGGACTGAGCAGTTCTTC

V gene: TRBV18
D gene: TRBD2
clone size: NA
J gene: TRBJ2-1
CDR3 protein: CASSLLLRGDNEQFF
CDR3 DNA: TGTGCCAGCTCACTCCTTTTGCGGGGGGACAATGAGCAGTTCTTC

V gene: TRBV9
D gene: TRBD1
clone size: NA
J gene: TRBJ1-2
CDR3 protein: CASSDDPGQGYGYTF
CDR3 DNA: TGTGCCAGCAGTGACGATCCGGGACAGGGTTATGGCTACACCTTC

V gene: TRBV5-1
D gene: TRBD2
clone size: NA
J gene: TRBJ2-7
CDR3 protein: CASSLVLTSGTFVQYF
CDR3 DNA: TGCGCCAGCAGCTTGGTATTGACTAGCGGGACGTTCGTGCAGTACTTC

V gene: TRBV19
D gene: NA
clone size: NA
J gene: TRBJ1-2
CDR3 protein: CASRQGYGYTF
CDR3 DNA: TGTGCCAGTAGACAGGGCTATGGCTACACCTTC

V gene: TRBV7-8
D gene: NA
clone size: NA
J gene: TRBJ1-1
CDR3 protein: CASSLVAGVFQNTEAFF
CDR3 DNA: TGTGCCAGCAGCTTAGTGGCAGGGGTTTTCCAGAACACTGAAGCTTTCTTT

V gene: TRBV19
D gene: NA
clone size: NA
J gene: TRBJ2-3
CDR3 protein: CASSRLRGHTDTQYF
CDR3 DNA: TGTGCCAGTAGTAGACTGCGGGGCCACACAGATACGCAGTATTTT

V gene: TRBV19
D gene: TRBD1
clone size: NA
J gene: TRBJ1-1
CDR3 protein: CASSMGTGWNTEAFF
CDR3 DNA: TGTGCCAGTAGTATGGGGACAGGGTGGAACACTGAAGCTTTCTTT

V gene: TRBV18
D gene: TRBD1
clone size: NA
J gene: TRBJ2-7
CDR3 protein: CASSPGQGQAYEQYF
CDR3 DNA: TGTGCCAGCTCACCCGGACAGGGACAGGCCTACGAGCAGTACTTC

V gene: TRBV13
D gene: NA
clone size: NA
J gene: TRBJ2-7
CDR3 protein: CASSLRGAGDHEQYF
CDR3 DNA: TGTGCCAGCAGCTTACGGGGGGCCGGAGACCACGAGCAGTACTTC

V gene: TRBV2
D gene: TRBD1
clone size: NA
J gene: TRBJ1-2
CDR3 protein: CATLLTGTKYGYTF
CDR3 DNA: TGTGCCACCCTGTTGACAGGGACGAAGTATGGCTACACCTTC

V gene: TRBV19
D gene: TRBD2
clone size: NA
J gene: TRBJ2-7
CDR3 protein: CASSSAGSGSYEQYF
CDR3 DNA: TGTGCCAGTAGTTCAGCGGGGTCAGGATCCTACGAGCAGTACTTC

V gene: TRBV6-5
D gene: TRBD1
clone size: NA
J gene: TRBJ1-2
CDR3 protein: CASAPTGGAYTF
CDR3 DNA: TGTGCCAGCGCACCAACAGGGGGCGCGTACACCTTC

V gene: TRBV7-2
D gene: NA
clone size: NA
J gene: TRBJ2-7
CDR3 protein: CASSYLKGEGPYEQYF
CDR3 DNA: TGTGCCAGCAGTTACCTAAAGGGGGAGGGCCCCTACGAGCAGTACTTC

V gene: TRBV18
D gene: NA
clone size: NA
J gene: TRBJ2-5
CDR3 protein: CASSSREQETQYF
CDR3 DNA: TGTGCCAGCTCTTCCCGGGAGCAAGAGACCCAGTACTTC